The clone carrying this TCR beta chain came up many times. Its antigen is not known. This entry is derived from a study of T-cell memory formation after mild COVID-19. Broader study findings: Clones shrinking between day 15 and 85 showed a balanced CD4/CD8 split, and those that grew later tilted toward CD4+. That cross-reactive memory joined was suggested by some responding clones appearing in pre-infection memory.

TCR alpha and TCR beta cDNA libraries with sample barcodes and UMIs came from 5'RACE using constant-segment primers. TCRdb itself ran the 5' RACE reads through MiXCR, one entry per CDR3 protein. Of roughly 400,000 distinct CDR3 sequences in the sample, roughly 18% were seen once. The specimen was PBMCs or a T cell subset sorted from them (not recorded which). The clonotype comes from a man between 18 and 35 years old who had mild COVID-19 (a few samples of this study predate the infection). Cell type and time point are not known.

CDR3 nucleotide sequence: TGCAGTGCTCAAGCCGGGCCTCGGGCGAGATCCTACGAGCAGTACTTC. Protein product: CSAQAGPRARSYEQYF. J is TRBJ2-7 and V is TRBV20-1; D call uncertain. Germline lookup yields CDR1 DFQATT and CDR2 SNEGSKA (reference sequence). This CDR3 is 16 amino acids long. Trimming removed 5 bases at V and 1 base at J, with 21 bases between.